These 2 T cell receptor beta chains came from one sample sequenced in a study of cytomegalovirus exposure and HLA in healthy donors. A multiplex PCR was run with 60 Vbeta primers and 13 Jbeta primers. Profiled with immunoSEQ multiplex PCR; TCRdb holds only in-frame clones, not every one. The sample has some 180,000 clones; roughly 82% are singletons. The material sequenced was PBMCs. All receptors come from a man aged 35-49 years in good health and CMV-seronegative.

V usage is TRBV19 and J usage is TRBJ1-6; D might be TRBD1 (5 bases). The CDR3 extends over 13 amino acids. Germline V lookup: CDR1 LNHDA, CDR2 SQIVND (reference sequence). Trimming pared 6 bases from V and 7 bases from J, leaving 10 bases between. In nucleotides, the CDR3 is TGTGCCAGTAGCACGGGACTAAATTCACCCCTCCACTTT. Its translation: CASSTGLNSPLHF. Full variable domain (rest looked up from reference TRBV19 and TRBJ1-6): DGGITQSPKYLFRKEGQNVTLSCEQNLNHDAMYWYRQDPGQGLRLIYYSQIVNDFQKGDIAEGYSVSREKKESFPLTVTSAQKNPTAFYLCASSTGLNSPLHFGNGTRLTVT.

The chain uses TRBV6-1 and TRBJ2-3, with 8 bases lining up with TRBD2. The CDR3 totals 14 residues. Looked up from germline, CDR1 is MNHNS and CDR2 is SASEGT. V shed 6 bases and J 4 bases; nucleotides not matched to a gene: 6. The CDR3 is CASSPAGGADTQYF. CDR3 nucleotide sequence: TGTGCCAGCAGCCCGGCGGGAGGCGCAGATACGCAGTATTTT.